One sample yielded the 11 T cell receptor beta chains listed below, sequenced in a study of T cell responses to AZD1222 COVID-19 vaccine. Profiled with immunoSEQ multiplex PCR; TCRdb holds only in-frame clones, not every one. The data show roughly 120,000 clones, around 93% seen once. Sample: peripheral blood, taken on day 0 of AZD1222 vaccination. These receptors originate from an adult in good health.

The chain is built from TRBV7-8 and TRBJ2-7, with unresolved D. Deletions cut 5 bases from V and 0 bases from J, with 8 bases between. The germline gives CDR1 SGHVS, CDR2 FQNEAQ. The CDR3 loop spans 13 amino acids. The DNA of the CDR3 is TGTGCCAGCAGCCGTTCGGTCTCCTACGAGCAGTACTTC. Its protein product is CASSRSVSYEQYF.

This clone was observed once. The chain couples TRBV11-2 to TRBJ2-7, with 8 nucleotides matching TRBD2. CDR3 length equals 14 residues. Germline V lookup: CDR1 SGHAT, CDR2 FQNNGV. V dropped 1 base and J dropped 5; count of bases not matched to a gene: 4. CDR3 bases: TGTGCCAGCAGCTTAGCGGGAGGGCGACACGAGCAGTACTTC. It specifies CASSLAGGRHEQYF.

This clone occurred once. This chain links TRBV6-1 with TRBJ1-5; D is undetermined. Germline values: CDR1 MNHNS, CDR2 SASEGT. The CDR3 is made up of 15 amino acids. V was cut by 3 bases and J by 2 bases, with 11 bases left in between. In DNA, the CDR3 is TGTGCCAGCAGTGATGAGGGAACCGGCAATCAGCCCCAGCATTTT. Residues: CASSDEGTGNQPQHF.

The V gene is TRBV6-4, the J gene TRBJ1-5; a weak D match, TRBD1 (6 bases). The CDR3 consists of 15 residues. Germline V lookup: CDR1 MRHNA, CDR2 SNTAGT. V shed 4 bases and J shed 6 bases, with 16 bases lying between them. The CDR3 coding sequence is TGTGCCAGCAGTGCAGAACAGGGAGGCAGTCAGCCCCAGCATTTT. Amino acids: CASSAEQGGSQPQHF.

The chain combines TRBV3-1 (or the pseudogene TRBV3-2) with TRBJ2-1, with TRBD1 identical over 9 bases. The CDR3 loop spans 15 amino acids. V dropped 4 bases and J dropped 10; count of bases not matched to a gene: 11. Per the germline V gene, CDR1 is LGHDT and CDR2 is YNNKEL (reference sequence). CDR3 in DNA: TGTGCCAGCAGCCGCGGGACAGGGATGACGGAGGAGCAGTTCTTC. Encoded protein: CASSRGTGMTEEQFF.

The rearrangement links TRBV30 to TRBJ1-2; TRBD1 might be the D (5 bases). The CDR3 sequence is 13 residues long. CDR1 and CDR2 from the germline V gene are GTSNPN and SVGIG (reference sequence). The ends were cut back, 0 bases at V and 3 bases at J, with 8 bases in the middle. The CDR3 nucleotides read TGTGCCTGGAGTGTACGAGGGGACTATGGCTACACCTTC. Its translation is CAWSVRGDYGYTF.

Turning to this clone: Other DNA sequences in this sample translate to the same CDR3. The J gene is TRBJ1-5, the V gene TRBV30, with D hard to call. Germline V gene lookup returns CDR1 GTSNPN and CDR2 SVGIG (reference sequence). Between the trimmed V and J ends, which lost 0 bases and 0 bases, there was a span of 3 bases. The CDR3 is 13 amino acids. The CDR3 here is CAWSVRSNQPQHF. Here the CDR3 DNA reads TGTGCCTGGAGTGTCCGTAGCAATCAGCCCCAGCATTTT.

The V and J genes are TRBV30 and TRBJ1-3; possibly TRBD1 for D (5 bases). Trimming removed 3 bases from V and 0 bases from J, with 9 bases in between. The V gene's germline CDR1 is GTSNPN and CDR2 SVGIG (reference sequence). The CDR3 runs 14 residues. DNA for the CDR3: TGTGCCTGGAGGGATACAGGCTCTGGAAACACCATATATTTT. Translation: CAWRDTGSGNTIYF.

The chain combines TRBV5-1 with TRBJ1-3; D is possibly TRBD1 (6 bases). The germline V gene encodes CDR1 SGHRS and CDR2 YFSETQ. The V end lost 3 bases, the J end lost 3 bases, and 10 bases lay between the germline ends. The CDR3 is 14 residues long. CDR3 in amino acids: CASSSQGGGNTIYF. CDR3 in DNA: TGCGCCAGCAGCTCACAGGGTGGTGGAAACACCATATATTTT. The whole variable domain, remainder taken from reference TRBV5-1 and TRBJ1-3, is KAGVTQTPRYLIKTRGQQVTLSCSPISGHRSVSWYQQTPGQGLQFLFEYFSETQRNKGNFPGRFSGRQFSNSRSEMNVSTLELGDSALYLCASSSQGGGNTIYFGEGSWLTVV.

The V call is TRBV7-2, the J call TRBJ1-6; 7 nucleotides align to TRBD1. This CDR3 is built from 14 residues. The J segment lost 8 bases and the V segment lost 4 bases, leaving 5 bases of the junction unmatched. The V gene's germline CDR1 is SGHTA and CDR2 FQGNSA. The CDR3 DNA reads TGTGCCAGCAGCTCAGGGGGATGGGATTCACCCCTCCACTTT. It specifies CASSSGGWDSPLHF.

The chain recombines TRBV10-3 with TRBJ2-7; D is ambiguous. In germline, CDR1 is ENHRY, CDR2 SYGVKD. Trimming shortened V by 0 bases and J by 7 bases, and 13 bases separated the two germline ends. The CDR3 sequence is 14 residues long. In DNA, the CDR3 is TGTGCCATCAGTGAGTCGGCGAATTCTAAAGAGCAGTACTTC. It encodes CAISESANSKEQYF.